Following are 18 T cell receptor beta chains from one sample sequenced in a study of cytomegalovirus exposure and HLA in healthy donors. The PCR was carried out with 60 Vbeta primers and 13 Jbeta primers. Assay used: immunoSEQ multiplex PCR; TCRdb lists only in-frame clones, some missing. The data show approximately 200,000 clones, with roughly four fifths seen just once and 2.5% to 3.5% held by the top ten. Sample: PBMCs. The receptors here all came from a woman aged 30 to 39 in good health and CMV-seropositive.

The CDR3 region is CASSESARIRQGTEQYF. The CDR3, as DNA: TGTGCCAGCAGTGAATCCGCGCGGATTCGACAGGGTACCGAGCAGTACTTC. The V call is TRBV6-1, the J call TRBJ2-7, with 7 bases lining up with TRBD1. Germline CDR1 and CDR2: MNHNS and SASEGT. The CDR3 consists of 17 residues. The junction had 16 bases not matched to a gene; V was cut back by 2 bases and J by 6 bases.

This chain connects TRBV5-3 to TRBJ2-3; D gene uncertain. TRBV5-3 is filed as an ORF, its function uncertain. The CDR3 has 15 residues. Trimming took 4 bases from V and 4 from J, leaving 16 bases between them. This chain's CDR3 is CARSPRHQVPDTQYF. In nucleotides, the CDR3 is TGTGCCAGAAGCCCGCGGCATCAAGTCCCAGATACGCAGTATTTT.

The genes are TRBV27 and TRBJ2-7; 7 bases align to TRBD1. Looked up from germline, CDR1 is MNHEY and CDR2 is SMNVEV (reference sequence). Trimming cost V 7 bases and J 1 base; bases outside gene matches: 13. The CDR3 is 16 amino acids. The CDR3 DNA sequence: TGTGCCAGCATCGGCTGGGACAGTCACAGATCCTACGAGCAGTACTTC. It translates to CASIGWDSHRSYEQYF.

V and J are TRBV5-5 and TRBJ2-7, with TRBD1 identical over 7 bases. CDR1 and CDR2 (germline): SGHKS, YYEKEE (reference sequence). The CDR3 is 14 amino acids. Trimming removed 0 bases from V and 4 bases from J; junction bases left unmatched: 4. CDR3: CASSLGQGEYEQYF. DNA for the CDR3: TGTGCCAGCAGCTTGGGGCAGGGGGAGTACGAGCAGTACTTC.

Details on this clone: A much bigger clone sits one base away, suggesting this may be a read error. V gene TRBV5-4 combines with J gene TRBJ1-1, with a possible D match to TRBD1 (6 bases). V was trimmed by 0 bases and J by 4 bases, leaving 7 bases between them. The germline CDR1 and CDR2 sequences are SGHNT and YYREEE (reference sequence). CDR3 size: 13 residues. The chain's CDR3 is CASSLGGGTEAFF. Written as DNA, the CDR3 is TGTGCCAGCAGCTTGGGAGGGGGCACTGAAGCTTTCTTT.

The chain uses TRBV28 and TRBJ1-5; a possible D gene is TRBD1 (5 bases). V lost 3 bases, J lost 1 base, and 13 bases lay in between. CDR1 MDHEN and CDR2 SYDVKM come from the germline V gene. The CDR3 has 16 amino acids. The CDR3 here is CASSFSREVSNQPQHF. DNA of the CDR3: TGTGCCAGCAGTTTTAGCAGGGAGGTCAGCAATCAGCCCCAGCATTTT.

To note about this clone: This same CDR3 is encoded by further DNA sequences in the sample. This chain uses TRBV27 with TRBJ1-1, with a tentative D call TRBD1 (5 bases). The CDR3 has 13 residues. The germline CDR1 and CDR2 sequences are MNHEY and SMNVEV (reference sequence). Trimming removed 3 bases from V and 5 bases from J, with 10 bases in between. This CDR3 is CASSLGGSTEAFF. CDR3 in DNA: TGTGCCAGCAGTTTGGGGGGGAGTACTGAAGCTTTCTTT.

This clone showed up just a few times. The chain is built from TRBV5-1 and TRBJ2-7; TRBD2 is a possible D gene (6 bases). CDR1 is SGHRS, CDR2 YFSETQ, per germline. The V gene lost 5 bases and the J gene lost 6 bases, with 15 bases spanning the gap. The CDR3 has 13 amino acids. CDR3 amino acids: CASSSGGDGEQYF. Written as DNA, the CDR3 is TGCGCCAGCAGTTCAGGAGGGGATGGCGAGCAGTACTTC. The entire variable domain, with the rest obtained from reference TRBV5-1 and TRBJ2-7, is as follows: KAGVTQTPRYLIKTRGQQVTLSCSPISGHRSVSWYQQTPGQGLQFLFEYFSETQRNKGNFPGRFSGRQFSNSRSEMNVSTLELGDSALYLCASSSGGDGEQYFGPGTRLTVT.

The chain combines TRBV21-1 with TRBJ2-5; the tabulated D call, TRBD2, remains unverified against the DNA. TRBV21-1 is classified as a pseudogene. This CDR3 comprises 15 residues. CDR3: CASSKEREGRETQYF. The CDR3 DNA reads TGTGCCAGCAGCAAAGAGCGGGAGGGTAGAGAGACCCAGTACTTC.

The CDR3 DNA is TGTGCCAGCAGCCAAGCGGGGGACCTCTCCTATGGCTACACCTTC. Translated: CASSQAGDLSYGYTF. This chain links TRBV2 with TRBJ1-2, with a weak D call TRBD1 (5 bases). Germline loops: CDR1 SNHLY, CDR2 FYNNEI. Trimming left V 6 bases short and J 4 bases short, with 18 bases between. CDR3 size: 15 residues.

J is TRBJ1-1 and V is TRBV29-1; D is perhaps TRBD1 (6 bases). Per the germline V gene, CDR1 is SQVTM and CDR2 is ANQGSEA. V was trimmed by 3 bases and J by 4 bases, leaving 12 bases between them. The CDR3 has 13 amino acids. CDR3: CSVDQGTGTEAFF. CDR3 nucleotide sequence: TGCAGCGTTGATCAGGGGACGGGCACTGAAGCTTTCTTT.

In nucleotides, the CDR3 is TGTGCCAGCAGTCGGACTAGCGGGAGCTCCAACACCGGGGAGCTGTTTTTT. It yields the protein CASSRTSGSSNTGELFF. The chain has TRBV2 and TRBJ2-2; 13 bases align to TRBD2. Germline CDR1 reads SNHLY; CDR2 reads FYNNEI. V lost 5 bases, J lost 2 bases, and 5 bases stayed unmatched. The CDR3 is 17 amino acids.

The table lists this clone with a few counts. The V gene is TRBV6-6, the J gene TRBJ2-7; 7 nucleotides match TRBD2. The CDR3 covers 15 residues. Trimming at V came to 0 bases and at J to 3 bases, leaving 5 bases not matched to a gene. The germline V gene has CDR1 MNHNY and CDR2 SVGAGI (reference sequence). In DNA, the CDR3 is TGTGCCAGCAGTTACTCGGGGGGGAGAGGCTACGAGCAGTACTTC. The encoded protein is CASSYSGGRGYEQYF.

This chain joins TRBV13 and TRBJ2-1; possibly TRBD1 for D (6 bases). In germline, CDR1 is PRHDT, CDR2 FYEKMQ (reference sequence). Trimming removed 0 bases at V and 0 bases at J, with 9 bases between. The CDR3 has 16 residues. CDR3 nucleotides: TGTGCCAGCAGCTTAGGTCACAGGGACTCCTACAATGAGCAGTTCTTC. It is translated as CASSLGHRDSYNEQFF.

This chain connects TRBV7-6 to TRBJ2-7, with D unresolved. Looked up from germline, CDR1 is SGHVS and CDR2 is FNYEAQ. Trimming stripped 1 base from V and 2 bases from J, with 12 bases between. This CDR3 spans 15 amino acids. The CDR3 spells CASSLGGSTTYEQYF. CDR3 DNA: TGTGCCAGCAGCTTAGGCGGCTCTACAACCTACGAGCAGTACTTC.

This rearrangement joins TRBV9 to TRBJ2-1; 14 nucleotides align to TRBD2. CDR3 length: 19 amino acids. V shed 2 bases, J shed 5 bases, and the junction held 12 bases outside the gene matches. The germline V gene encodes CDR1 SGDLS and CDR2 YYNGEE. The CDR3, as DNA: TGTGCCAGCAGCGTCCGGACTAGCGGGAGGTTAGGGTCAAACAATGAGCAGTTCTTC. Protein: CASSVRTSGRLGSNNEQFF.

This clone has only a few counts. The rearrangement links TRBV5-1 to TRBJ2-1; D may be TRBD1 (6 bases). Between the trimmed V and J ends, which lost 4 bases and 4 bases, there was a span of 15 bases. In germline, CDR1 is SGHRS, CDR2 YFSETQ. The CDR3 is 15 amino acids. In DNA form, the CDR3 reads TGCGCCAGCAGCCCACCGGGACATTCTTACAATGAGCAGTTCTTC. Translated, it gives CASSPPGHSYNEQFF.

V usage is TRBV28 and J usage is TRBJ1-6; 8 positions match TRBD1. Germline loops: CDR1 MDHEN, CDR2 SYDVKM. The CDR3 has 15 amino acids. The V segment lost 3 bases and the J segment 7 bases; nucleotides outside the gene matches: 5. This CDR3 is CASSLDRAGNSPLHF. As DNA, the CDR3 is TGTGCCAGCAGTTTGGACAGGGCGGGAAATTCACCCCTCCACTTT.